A single sample is the source of the 20 T cell receptor beta chains below, sequenced in a study of blood T cell repertoires in COVID-19. The repertoire was sequenced with immunoSEQ multiplex PCR; TCRdb's copy has only in-frame clones and lacks some. The data show a few hundred thousand clones, roughly 90% seen once. Input material: PBMCs or T cells enriched from blood (not recorded which). These TCRs come from a woman in her thirties who had recovered from COVID-19.

The J gene is TRBJ1-2, the V gene TRBV9, with D possibly being TRBD1 (6 bases). The CDR3 spans 15 residues. In germline, CDR1 is SGDLS, CDR2 YYNGEE. The V gene lost 6 bases and the J gene lost 3 bases, with 18 bases spanning the gap. CDR3 DNA: TGTGCCAGCACCCAAGGCGGGGGGCTCCACTATGGCTACACCTTC. Its protein product is CASTQGGGLHYGYTF.

The chain carries TRBV5-3 and TRBJ2-7, with 9 bases aligning to TRBD2. TRBV5-3 is sorted into the ORF group, with uncertain function. The CDR3 is 15 residues long. The trim removed 0 bases at V and 10 bases at J, leaving 11 bases unmatched. CDR3 loop: CARSLVRLAGPYQYF. For the CDR3, the DNA is TGTGCCAGAAGCTTGGTTCGGCTAGCGGGGCCCTATCAGTACTTC.

This chain connects TRBV27 to TRBJ1-1, with a tentative D call TRBD1 (6 bases). This CDR3 region has 13 residues. Germline loops: CDR1 MNHEY, CDR2 SMNVEV (reference sequence). V shed 7 bases and J shed 1 base, with 10 bases lying between them. CDR3 amino acids: CASKLGANTEAFF. In DNA form, the CDR3 reads TGTGCCAGCAAACTGGGGGCGAACACTGAAGCTTTCTTT.

The chain joins TRBV30 to TRBJ2-2; weak D call: TRBD2 (7 bases). V was clipped by 3 bases and J by 3 bases, with 23 bases between them. There are 18 residues in the CDR3. CDR1 and CDR2 (germline): GTSNPN, SVGIG (reference sequence). In DNA form, the CDR3 reads TGTGCCTGGAGAGACAGGTCATGGGCCCGGGGGGACACCGGGGAGCTGTTTTTT. This translates into CAWRDRSWARGDTGELFF.

V usage is TRBV7-9 and J usage is TRBJ2-1; 8 bases fit TRBD1. Looked up from germline, CDR1 is SEHNR and CDR2 is FQNEAQ (reference sequence). After removal of 8 bases from V and 6 bases from J, the junction contained 9 bases not matched to a gene. The CDR3 extends over 14 amino acids. CDR3 in amino acids: CASGGQGRGNEQFF. In nucleotides, the CDR3 is TGTGCCAGCGGCGGACAGGGAAGGGGCAATGAGCAGTTCTTC.

This chain joins TRBV28 and TRBJ1-2; possibly TRBD1 for D (6 bases). The germline V gene has CDR1 MDHEN and CDR2 SYDVKM. The CDR3 is 15 residues long. Trimming stripped 6 bases from V and 6 bases from J, with 20 bases between. CDR3 loop: CASSPGQTLRHGYTF. CDR3 sequence (DNA): TGTGCCAGCAGCCCTGGACAGACCCTAAGGCATGGCTACACCTTC.

The rearrangement links TRBV7-9 to TRBJ1-2, with D unclear. The CDR3 has 14 amino acids. CDR1 and CDR2 from the germline V gene are SEHNR and FQNEAQ (reference sequence). Trimming stripped 2 bases from V and 6 bases from J, with 13 bases between. Here the CDR3 reads CASSLFGSGDGYTF. For the CDR3, the DNA is TGTGCCAGCAGCTTATTCGGCTCCGGGGATGGCTACACCTTC.

This chain links TRBV3-1 (or the pseudogene TRBV3-2) with TRBJ2-3; D possibly corresponds to TRBD2 (5 bases). Germline V gene sequence: CDR1 LGHDT, CDR2 YNNKEL (reference sequence). The CDR3 covers 16 residues. Between the trimmed V and J ends, which lost 4 bases and 2 bases, there was a span of 16 bases. The CDR3 loop reads CASSRHSEGYTDTQYF. As DNA, the CDR3 is TGTGCCAGCAGCCGCCACAGTGAGGGCTACACAGATACGCAGTATTTT.

The rearrangement links TRBV12-3 or TRBV12-4 to TRBJ1-1; TRBD1 aligns across 7 bases. This CDR3 comprises 13 residues. Trimming took 7 bases from V and 6 from J; bases not matched to a gene: 8. CDR3 amino acids: CASNADRLAEAFF. The CDR3 nucleotides read TGTGCCAGCAATGCGGACAGGCTGGCTGAAGCTTTCTTT.

This rearrangement joins TRBV30 to TRBJ1-2; D gene ambiguous. With 0 bases removed from V and 0 bases from J, the gap between germline ends came to 14 bases. Germline V gene data show CDR1 as GTSNPN and CDR2 as SVGIG (reference sequence). The CDR3 runs 16 residues. The CDR3 here is CAWSVRVTISNYGYTF. CDR3 sequence (DNA): TGTGCCTGGAGTGTGCGAGTAACGATCTCTAACTATGGCTACACCTTC.

This chain joins TRBV28 and TRBJ2-7, with 7 bases lining up with TRBD1. Germline lookup yields CDR1 MDHEN and CDR2 SYDVKM. There are 16 residues in the CDR3. The J segment lost 5 bases and the V segment lost 6 bases, leaving 16 bases of the junction unmatched. The CDR3 loop is CASRTRQGLPVHEQYF. The CDR3 coding sequence is TGTGCCAGCAGGACCCGACAGGGCCTACCTGTCCACGAGCAGTACTTC.

This chain uses TRBV29-1 with TRBJ1-6, with D possibly being TRBD1 (5 bases). This CDR3 is 13 amino acids long. Germline V gene data show CDR1 as SQVTM and CDR2 as ANQGSEA. Between the trimmed V and J ends, which lost 5 bases and 7 bases, there was a span of 12 bases. DNA for the CDR3: TGCAGCGTTCGGGAGGGGTCGAATTCACCCCTCCACTTT. Translated: CSVREGSNSPLHF. Full variable domain (remainder filled in from reference TRBV29-1 and TRBJ1-6): SAVISQKPSRDICQRGTSLTIQCQVDSQVTMMFWYRQQPGQSLTLIATANQGSEATYESGFVIDKFPISRPNLTFSTLTVSNMSPEDSSIYLCSVREGSNSPLHFGNGTRLTVT.

The rearrangement links TRBV7-2 to TRBJ1-3; D not resolved. V lost 2 bases and J lost 4, with 12 bases in between. The CDR3 spans 15 residues. CDR1 and CDR2 from the germline V gene are SGHTA and FQGNSA. CDR3 nucleotide sequence: TGTGCCAGCAGCTTACGAGAGAGGGCCGGAAACACCATATATTTT. Protein sequence: CASSLRERAGNTIYF.

This chain joins TRBV18 and TRBJ1-1; 10 bases agree with TRBD1. Germline lookup yields CDR1 KGHSH and CDR2 LQKENI. The V and J ends lost 4 bases and 5 bases, in that order; junction bases with no gene match: 7. The CDR3 loop spans 15 amino acids. For the CDR3, the DNA is TGTGCCAGCTCACAGTGGACAGGGGGACAGACTGAAGCTTTCTTT. Amino acid sequence: CASSQWTGGQTEAFF.

The gene calls are TRBV29-1 and TRBJ1-1, with D maybe TRBD1 (6 bases). Looked up from germline, CDR1 is SQVTM and CDR2 is ANQGSEA. Trimming pared 7 bases from V and 10 bases from J, leaving 19 bases between. This CDR3 contains 12 residues. In DNA, the CDR3 is TGCAGCGGGGCGAAACAGGGTTGGCGAGCTTTCTTT. It encodes CSGAKQGWRAFF.

The rearrangement uses TRBV7-8 and TRBJ1-5; 10 positions match TRBD1. CDR3 length: 21 amino acids. Germline CDR1 and CDR2: SGHVS and FQNEAQ. With V trimmed by 0 bases and J by 1 base, 15 bases remained unmatched. CDR3 sequence (DNA): TGTGCCAGCAGCTTAGCCCCCGTGGGACAGGGGTTATTCTTCAGCAATCAGCCCCAGCATTTT. The encoded protein is CASSLAPVGQGLFFSNQPQHF.

The chain carries TRBV7-8 and TRBJ1-6; 9 bases fit TRBD1. The CDR3 runs to 16 residues. J was trimmed by 4 bases and V by 5 bases; bases with no gene match: 6. The germline V gene encodes CDR1 SGHVS and CDR2 FQNEAQ. The chain's CDR3 is CASSAQGADYNSPLHF. The CDR3 DNA reads as TGTGCCAGCAGCGCACAGGGGGCCGATTATAATTCACCCCTCCACTTT.

This clone was detected only once. The J gene is TRBJ2-7, the V gene TRBV5-4; possibly TRBD1 for D (5 bases). From germline, CDR1 is SGHNT and CDR2 YYREEE (reference sequence). The V end was cut by 2 bases, the J end by 7 bases, with 13 bases between. This CDR3 comprises 13 residues. The CDR3 loop reads CASSFKPKGEQYF. The CDR3 nucleotides read TGTGCCAGCAGCTTTAAACCGAAGGGGGAGCAGTACTTC.

This clone showed up just a few times. This rearrangement joins TRBV6-4 to TRBJ1-5; TRBD1 aligns across 9 bases. This CDR3 has 17 amino acids. V gave up 0 bases and J gave up 5 bases; unmatched junction bases: 8. Germline CDR1 MRHNA, CDR2 SNTAGT. Here the CDR3 DNA reads TGTGCCAGCAGTGACTCCTGTTCGGACAGGGGTGATCAGCCCCAGCATTTT. Encoded protein: CASSDSCSDRGDQPQHF.

The CDR3 sequence: CASSLTGQFNQPQHF. The DNA for the CDR3 is TGTGCCAGCAGTTTAACCGGACAGTTCAATCAGCCCCAGCATTTT. The chain has TRBV28 and TRBJ1-5, with D tentatively TRBD1 (6 bases). CDR1 and CDR2 (germline): MDHEN, SYDVKM. The CDR3 sequence is 15 residues long. V gave up 2 bases and J gave up 3 bases, with 11 bases separating them.